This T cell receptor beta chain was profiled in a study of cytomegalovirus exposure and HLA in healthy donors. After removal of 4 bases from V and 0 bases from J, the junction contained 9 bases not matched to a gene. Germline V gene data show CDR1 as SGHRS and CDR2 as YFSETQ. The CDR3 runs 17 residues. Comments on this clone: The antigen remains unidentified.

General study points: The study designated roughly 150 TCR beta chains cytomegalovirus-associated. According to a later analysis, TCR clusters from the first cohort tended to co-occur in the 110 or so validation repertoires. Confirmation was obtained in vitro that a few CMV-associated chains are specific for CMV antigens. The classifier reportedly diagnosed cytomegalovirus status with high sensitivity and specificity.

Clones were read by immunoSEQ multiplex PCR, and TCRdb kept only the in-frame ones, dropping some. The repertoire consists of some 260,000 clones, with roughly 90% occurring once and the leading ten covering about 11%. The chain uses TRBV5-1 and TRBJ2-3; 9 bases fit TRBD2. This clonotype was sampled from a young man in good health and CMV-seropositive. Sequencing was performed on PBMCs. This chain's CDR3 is CASSLGWGLASTDTQYF. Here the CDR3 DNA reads TGCGCCAGCAGCCTAGGATGGGGACTAGCTAGCACAGATACGCAGTATTTT.